A selection of T cell receptor beta chains follows, all from one sample in a study of blood T cell repertoires in COVID-19. The protocol was immunoSEQ multiplex PCR, while the TCRdb copy is restricted to in-frame clones and leaves out a portion. The sample contains about 210,000 clones, over 70% of which appear only once. The sequenced sample was peripheral blood. These receptors came from a woman aged 70-85 years with acute or convalescent COVID-19. The CDR3 runs from the conserved cysteine through the conserved F or W. The D gene is left open where the match is weak. Only some rows state a clone size, as once, few, many or a class for expanded clones.

j_call | d_call | v_call | clone_size | cdr3_aa | cdr3_nt
TRBJ2-5 | TRBD1 | TRBV14 | - | CASSQVIGTGGRETQYF | TGTGCCAGCAGCCAAGTTATCGGGACAGGGGGCCGGGAGACCCAGTACTTC
TRBJ1-6 | TRBD1 | TRBV5-6 | - | CASSPGQGDSYNSPLHF | TGTGCCAGCAGCCCCGGACAGGGGGATTCCTATAATTCACCCCTCCACTTT
TRBJ2-1 | - | TRBV12-3/TRBV12-4 | few | CASGQYNEQFF | TGTGCCAGCGGACAGTACAATGAGCAGTTCTTC
TRBJ2-3 | TRBD1 | TRBV7-2 | - | CASSLDRGRTDTQYF | TGTGCCAGCAGCTTGGACAGGGGGCGCACAGATACGCAGTATTTT
TRBJ2-7 | TRBD2 | TRBV9 | few | CASSVGSGGREQYF | TGTGCCAGCAGCGTAGGCAGCGGGGGGCGCGAGCAGTACTTC
TRBJ2-3 | TRBD2 | TRBV20-1 | - | CSASLLTSGVPTDTQYF | TGCAGTGCCAGTCTACTCACTAGCGGGGTTCCCACAGATACGCAGTATTTT
TRBJ2-1 | TRBD1 | TRBV7-2 | - | CASSSTGGYNEQFF | TGTGCCAGCAGCTCTACAGGGGGCTACAATGAGCAGTTCTTC
TRBJ1-1 | - | TRBV3-1/TRBV3-2 | few | CASSQSGISEAFF | TGTGCCAGCAGCCAGTCCGGGATTTCTGAAGCTTTCTTT
TRBJ2-3 | TRBD1 | TRBV18 | - | CASSGTGATTDTQYF | TGTGCCAGCTCAGGGACAGGGGCGACGACAGATACGCAGTATTTT
TRBJ1-1 | - | TRBV27 | - | CASLDTGIMNTEAFF | TGTGCCAGCCTCGACACCGGGATAATGAACACTGAAGCTTTCTTT
TRBJ1-6 | - | TRBV5-1 | - | CASSLGLFNSPLHF | TGCGCCAGCAGCTTGGGACTGTTCAATTCACCCCTCCACTTT
TRBJ1-6 | - | TRBV5-6 | - | CASSPGFGAGSPLHF | TGTGCCAGCAGCCCCGGGTTCGGGGCGGGGTCACCCCTCCACTTT
TRBJ1-6 | - | TRBV29-1 | - | CSGVGGNGYNSPLHF | TGCAGCGGGGTTGGAGGGAATGGATATAATTCACCCCTCCACTTT
TRBJ1-2 | - | TRBV19 | - | CASRTDNGYTF | TGTGCCAGTAGGACGGACAATGGCTACACCTTC
TRBJ2-1 | TRBD2 | TRBV24-1 | - | CATSDSGSGDSNGEQFF | TGTGCCACCAGTGATTCTGGGAGCGGGGATTCAAACGGAGAGCAGTTCTTC
TRBJ1-1 | TRBD1 | TRBV7-7 | - | CASSPRQGSTEAFF | TGTGCCAGCAGCCCGAGACAGGGATCCACTGAAGCTTTCTTT
TRBJ2-5 | TRBD1 | TRBV15 | - | CATSRETGGGETQYF | TGTGCCACCAGCAGAGAAACAGGGGGCGGCGAGACCCAGTACTTC
TRBJ2-1 | TRBD2 | TRBV24-1 | - | CATSVAGAGDNEQFF | TGTGCCACCAGTGTCGCAGGAGCGGGGGACAATGAGCAGTTCTTC